A single sample is the source of the 24 T cell receptor beta chains below, sequenced in a study of blood T cell repertoires in COVID-19. Sequenced by immunoSEQ multiplex PCR; TCRdb stores in-frame clones only, minus some. In the table there are approximately 200,000 clones, 85% of which are singletons. Sequenced input: peripheral blood. These receptors all stem from a man in his fifties who had recovered from COVID-19.

The rearrangement joins TRBV28 to TRBJ2-2; the D is unclear. This CDR3 comprises 15 residues. From germline, CDR1 is MDHEN and CDR2 SYDVKM. V shed 5 bases and J shed 5 bases, with 15 bases lying between them. CDR3 nucleotide sequence: TGTGCCAGCAGTACTTTACGAACGGTAACCGGGGAGCTGTTTTTT. This encodes CASSTLRTVTGELFF.

The CDR3 nucleotides are TGTGCCAGCAGCCATAACGGGAAGGCGTTGACTAGCGGGAGTACAGATACGCAGTATTTT. Translated, it gives CASSHNGKALTSGSTDTQYF. The rearrangement joins TRBV3-1 (or the pseudogene TRBV3-2) to TRBJ2-3, with 12 bases matching TRBD2. The CDR3 is made up of 20 amino acids. V trimming: 3 bases; J trimming: 3 bases; junction bases outside the gene matches: 16. Germline-derived CDR1 and CDR2 are LGHDT and YNNKEL (reference sequence).

The V gene is TRBV7-9, the J gene TRBJ2-2; perhaps TRBD2 as D (5 bases). Germline V gene data show CDR1 as SEHNR and CDR2 as FQNEAQ (reference sequence). The CDR3 extends over 16 amino acids. The ends were cut back, 2 bases at V and 3 bases at J, with 13 bases in the middle. For the CDR3, the DNA is TGTGCCAGCAGCTTACCGGGCGCGGGCCACACCGGGGAGCTGTTTTTT. Its translation: CASSLPGAGHTGELFF.

V and J are TRBV27 and TRBJ2-1; 14 bases agree with TRBD2. The ends lost 6 bases at V and 9 bases at J; junction bases unmatched: 10. The CDR3 covers 16 residues. The V gene's germline CDR1 is MNHEY and CDR2 SMNVEV (reference sequence). CDR3 DNA sequence: TGTGCCAGCAGCCCAACCGGGACTAGCGGGAGTTTTGAGCAGTTCTTC. Translation gives CASSPTGTSGSFEQFF.

This clone occurred once. V gene TRBV2 combines with J gene TRBJ2-1, with a possible D match to TRBD2 (6 bases). Deletions cut 9 bases from V and 5 bases from J, with 26 bases between. CDR3 length equals 17 residues. Germline CDR1 is SNHLY and CDR2 is FYNNEI. The CDR3 sequence is CARQGRGADLDHNEQFF. The CDR3 DNA reads TGTGCCAGACAAGGGCGGGGAGCGGACCTAGACCACAATGAGCAGTTCTTC.

The chain is built from TRBV6-5 and TRBJ2-7; TRBD2 matches 11 bases. The CDR3 loop spans 15 amino acids. V trimming: 6 bases; J trimming: 7 bases; junction bases outside the gene matches: 11. Per germline, CDR1 MNHEY and CDR2 SVGAGI. CDR3 DNA sequence: TGTGCCAGCAGGTCCCACGGGACTAGCGGCCATGAGCAGTACTTC. Translating it yields CASRSHGTSGHEQYF.

The gene calls are TRBV19 and TRBJ1-1; 7 bases align to TRBD1. The CDR3 has 14 amino acids. From germline, CDR1 is LNHDA and CDR2 SQIVND (reference sequence). The trim removed 4 bases at V and 1 base at J, leaving 3 bases unmatched. The CDR3 sequence is CASSTGGRNTEAFF. The CDR3 DNA reads TGTGCCAGTAGTACAGGGGGAAGGAACACTGAAGCTTTCTTT.

V is TRBV3-1 (or the pseudogene TRBV3-2) and J is TRBJ2-2, with D tentatively TRBD2 (5 bases). The V gene's germline CDR1 is LGHDT and CDR2 YNNKEL (reference sequence). The CDR3 contains 13 residues. The V gene lost 6 bases and the J gene lost 6 bases, with 11 bases spanning the gap. CDR3 loop: CASRLSSAGELFF. The CDR3 DNA reads as TGTGCCAGCAGACTAAGTAGCGCCGGGGAGCTGTTTTTT.

The chain carries TRBV27 and TRBJ1-2; tentatively, D is TRBD1 (5 bases). CDR1 is MNHEY and CDR2 is SMNVEV in the germline V gene (reference sequence). The V and J ends lost 0 bases and 4 bases respectively, with 9 bases between them. The CDR3 extends over 14 amino acids. This CDR3 is CASSLSETGYGYTF. DNA for the CDR3: TGTGCCAGCAGTTTATCGGAAACAGGCTATGGCTACACCTTC.

The gene calls are TRBV28 and TRBJ2-7, with D uncertain. CDR1 is MDHEN, CDR2 SYDVKM, per germline. This CDR3 has 13 residues. The V and J ends lost 3 bases and 1 base respectively, with 7 bases between them. CDR3 loop: CASSFRRSYEQYF. For the CDR3, the DNA is TGTGCCAGCAGTTTTCGGCGGTCCTACGAGCAGTACTTC.

This clone was found a few times. This chain connects TRBV7-9 to TRBJ1-6, with TRBD1 identical over 9 bases. The CDR3 extends over 14 amino acids. After removal of 5 bases from V and 5 bases from J, the junction contained 1 base not matched to a gene. From germline, CDR1 is SEHNR and CDR2 FQNEAQ (reference sequence). CDR3 loop: CASSGDRDNSPLHF. The CDR3 DNA reads as TGTGCCAGCAGCGGGGACAGGGATAATTCACCCCTCCACTTT.

This clone is a singleton in its sample. The genes are TRBV2 and TRBJ2-4, with TRBD1 identical over 9 bases. Germline V lookup: CDR1 SNHLY, CDR2 FYNNEI. The CDR3 totals 15 residues. The V and J ends lost 9 bases and 0 bases, in that order; junction bases with no gene match: 6. CDR3 amino acids: CASRGQGIAKNIQYF. In nucleotides, the CDR3 is TGTGCCAGTCGGGGACAGGGTATAGCCAAAAACATTCAGTACTTC.

This chain joins TRBV18 and TRBJ2-1, with 10 bases lining up with TRBD2. The CDR3 spans 15 residues. Trimming at V came to 2 bases and at J to 8 bases, leaving 6 bases not matched to a gene. Germline values: CDR1 KGHSH, CDR2 LQKENI. CDR3 bases: TGTGCCAGCTCACCAATTACTAGCGGGAACTATGAGCAGTTCTTC. It yields the protein CASSPITSGNYEQFF. Variable domain in full (rest from reference TRBV18 and TRBJ2-1): NAGVMQNPRHLVRRRGQEARLRCSPMKGHSHVYWYRQLPEEGLKFMVYLQKENIIDESGMPKERFSAEFPKEGPSILRIQQVVRGDSAAYFCASSPITSGNYEQFFGPGTRLTVL.

This clone was observed once. As DNA, the CDR3 is TGTGCCAGCAGCGAACTACCTTACTATGGCTACACCTTC. Protein: CASSELPYYGYTF. The chain uses TRBV2 and TRBJ1-2, with unresolved D. With 6 bases removed from V and 3 bases from J, the gap between germline ends came to 11 bases. Per the germline V gene, CDR1 is SNHLY and CDR2 is FYNNEI. The CDR3 totals 13 residues.

The rearrangement uses TRBV28 and TRBJ1-3, with a weak D call TRBD1 (6 bases). This CDR3 contains 16 residues. V lost 6 bases and J lost 4, with 19 bases in between. The germline CDR1 and CDR2 sequences are MDHEN and SYDVKM. The CDR3 DNA follows: TGTGCCAGCAGCCCCAGCTCCGGCAGGGGAGGAAACACCATATATTTT. Amino acids: CASSPSSGRGGNTIYF.

In its sample, this clone was seen a few times. The chain links TRBV11-2 to TRBJ1-2; 7 bases line up with TRBD1. Germline CDR1 is SGHAT and CDR2 is FQNNGV. J was trimmed by 7 bases and V by 3 bases; bases with no gene match: 11. This CDR3 has 15 amino acids. CDR3 sequence (DNA): TGTGCCAGCAGCTTGACCAATAGGGGGCGGGGTGGCTACACCTTC. Amino acids: CASSLTNRGRGGYTF.

The V and J genes are TRBV6-5 and TRBJ2-7, with D possibly matching TRBD1 (6 bases). The germline V gene encodes CDR1 MNHEY and CDR2 SVGAGI. Between the trimmed V and J ends, which lost 5 bases and 2 bases, there was a span of 16 bases. The CDR3 runs to 15 residues. For the CDR3, the DNA is TGTGCCAGCAGTCCTACAGGGTTTCGACCCTACGAGCAGTACTTC. Protein sequence: CASSPTGFRPYEQYF.

This sequence joins TRBV27 and TRBJ2-1, with D possibly being TRBD1 (5 bases). The germline V gene has CDR1 MNHEY and CDR2 SMNVEV (reference sequence). CDR3 length: 15 residues. Trimming removed 1 base from V and 4 bases from J, with 11 bases in between. This CDR3 is CASSLLGQGYNEQFF. Here the CDR3 DNA reads TGTGCCAGCAGTTTATTGGGTCAGGGATACAATGAGCAGTTCTTC.

The chain recombines TRBV18 with TRBJ1-1, with no clear D. This CDR3 contains 14 residues. Between the trimmed V and J ends, which lost 6 bases and 3 bases, there was a span of 14 bases. CDR1 is KGHSH and CDR2 is LQKENI in the germline V gene. CDR3 bases: TGTGCCAGCTCGACACAAGAAGCTTACACTGAAGCTTTCTTT. It translates to CASSTQEAYTEAFF.

The chain joins TRBV7-2 to TRBJ2-5, with 7 positions matching TRBD2. The CDR3 is 13 amino acids. Germline loops: CDR1 SGHTA, CDR2 FQGNSA. The junction had 4 bases not matched to a gene; V was cut back by 4 bases and J by 5 bases. CDR3 nucleotide sequence: TGTGCCAGCAGCTGGGAGGGGACGGAGACCCAGTACTTC. Protein product: CASSWEGTETQYF.

This clone was detected a few times. The chain links TRBV2 to TRBJ2-7; TRBD1 agrees at 10 bases. Looked up from germline, CDR1 is SNHLY and CDR2 is FYNNEI. V was clipped by 4 bases and J by 5 bases; unmatched bases: 2. This CDR3 is 13 amino acids long. The CDR3 DNA reads TGTGCCAGCAGTGGGGACAGGGGCCACGAGCAGTACTTC. Protein sequence: CASSGDRGHEQYF. The whole variable domain, filled in from reference TRBV2 and TRBJ2-7, reads EPEVTQTPSHQVTQMGQEVILRCVPISNHLYFYWYRQILGQKVEFLVSFYNNEISEKSEIFDDQFSVERPDGSNFTLKIRSTKLEDSAMYFCASSGDRGHEQYFGPGTRLTVT.

The rearrangement uses TRBV18 and TRBJ2-7; D uncertain. The CDR3 is 15 amino acids. V shed 4 bases and J shed 0 bases, with 13 bases lying between them. Germline loops: CDR1 KGHSH, CDR2 LQKENI. The CDR3 DNA follows: TGTGCCAGCTCACGGGTTGCGGAGACCTCCTACGAGCAGTACTTC. The encoded protein is CASSRVAETSYEQYF. Based on the CDR3 plus reference TRBV18 and TRBJ2-7, the full variable domain is NAGVMQNPRHLVRRRGQEARLRCSPMKGHSHVYWYRQLPEEGLKFMVYLQKENIIDESGMPKERFSAEFPKEGPSILRIQQVVRGDSAAYFCASSRVAETSYEQYFGPGTRLTVT.

The chain has TRBV6-2 or TRBV6-3 and TRBJ1-5, with 9 positions matching TRBD1. This CDR3 contains 13 residues. Per germline, CDR1 MNHEY and CDR2 SVGEGT. The trim removed 0 bases at V and 15 bases at J, leaving 6 bases unmatched. CDR3 sequence reads: CASSYSVPGQGHF. CDR3 nucleotide sequence: TGTGCCAGCAGTTACTCTGTTCCGGGACAGGGGCATTTT.

The chain couples TRBV9 to TRBJ2-2; 9 bases match TRBD1. After removal of 3 bases from V and 4 bases from J, the junction contained 1 base not matched to a gene. The length of the CDR3 is 14 residues. The germline V gene encodes CDR1 SGDLS and CDR2 YYNGEE. In nucleotides, the CDR3 is TGTGCCAGCAGCGGGGGACAGGGCACCGGGGAGCTGTTTTTT. It specifies CASSGGQGTGELFF.